Sequencing of this T cell receptor (beta chain) was carried out in a study of T-cell reconstitution after alpha-beta-depleted transplantation in children. The table lists this clonotype with a few counts. A library of TCRbeta sequences, prepared with unique molecular identifiers, was generated. In TCRdb, the PCR reads were re-called with MiXCR into one record per CDR3 protein. The table lists 250,000 to 400,000 distinct CDR3 sequences, 23% of them singletons, with 9.5% to 13% in the top ten. This CDR3 comprises 13 residues. Trimming shortened V by 6 bases and J by 2 bases, and 11 bases separated the two germline ends. Germline CDR1 reads MNHNS; CDR2 reads SASEGT.

The chain has TRBV6-1 and TRBJ2-7, with D possibly matching TRBD1 (6 bases). The sequence derives from a male patient between 10 and 17 years old who had a stem cell transplant for acute lymphoblastic leukemia, so the T cells may come from the graft donor. The sample was PBMCs, mostly from graft donor cells, taken 180 days after TCRalphabeta/CD19-depleted stem cell transplant. The CDR3 sequence is CASSPGTTYEQYF. CDR3 DNA: TGTGCCAGCAGCCCCGGGACAACCTACGAGCAGTACTTC.